This T cell receptor beta chain was identified during a study of blood T cells in healthy people across ages. Findings of the study overall: Not knowing donor CMV status may have confounded expanded clonotype changes. Per million T cells, TCR beta diversity dropped roughly linearly as age increased.

Germline V gene lookup returns CDR1 SNHLY and CDR2 FYNNEI. There are 13 residues in the CDR3. V was pared by 8 bases and J by 1 base, with 12 bases between. With a J-beta primer mix and a sample-barcoded 5' primer, a second PCR ran roughly 6 to 12 cycles. TCRdb processed the 5' RACE reads anew with MiXCR; each CDR3 protein has one entry. The table has just over 1 million distinct CDR3 sequences, 40% to 45% seen once. Each sample used at least 7 million PBMCs. This clonotype was seen more than once but under ten times. Its antigen is currently unknown. This receptor was obtained from a woman aged 60-75 years in good health. The rearrangement joins TRBV2 to TRBJ2-7, with D possibly being TRBD1 (6 bases). Source material: blood. The chain's CDR3 is CASGNRVSYEQYF. The CDR3 DNA sequence: TGTGCCAGCGGGAACAGGGTATCCTACGAGCAGTACTTC.